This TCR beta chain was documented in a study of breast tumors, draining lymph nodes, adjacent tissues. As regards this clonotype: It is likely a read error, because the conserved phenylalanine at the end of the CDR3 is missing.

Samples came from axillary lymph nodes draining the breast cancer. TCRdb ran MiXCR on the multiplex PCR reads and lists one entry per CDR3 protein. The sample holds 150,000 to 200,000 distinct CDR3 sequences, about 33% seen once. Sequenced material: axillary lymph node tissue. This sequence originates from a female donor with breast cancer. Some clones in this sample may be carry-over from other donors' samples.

CDR3 loop: CASSLTQTTNYGYTL. In DNA form, the CDR3 reads TGTGCCAGCAGCTTAACCCAGACAACTAACTATGGCTACACCCTC. V gene TRBV7-3 combines with J gene TRBJ1-2; D unresolved. The CDR3 consists of 15 residues. V lost 0 bases to trimming and J lost 0 bases, with 8 bases between them. Germline CDR1 is SGHTA and CDR2 is FQGTGA.